These 27 T cell receptor beta chains were sequenced from one sample in a study of blood T cell repertoires in COVID-19 (dated by TCRdb to 2018 to 2020). Libraries were built with the immunoSEQ multiplex PCR assay. The table was pulled from immuneACCESS by TCRdb, which kept in-frame rearrangements only. Such tables lose some clones; where checked, under half of the loss comes from unresolved V genes, and the rest has no known cause. This sample comprises about 110,000 clones, 81% of them detected only once. Over 35% of the sample lies in the top ten. The sample consisted of peripheral blood. Every receptor here comes from an elderly man with acute or convalescent COVID-19.

CDR3 nucleotide sequence: TGTGCCCAAAGGGACTCTAGCTCTGGAAACACCATATATTTT. Residues: CAQRDSSSGNTIYF. The rearrangement links TRBV2 to TRBJ1-3; D possibly corresponds to TRBD1 (5 bases). The CDR3 totals 14 residues. Per germline, CDR1 SNHLY and CDR2 FYNNEI. V shed 11 bases and J shed 0 bases, with 14 bases lying between them.

The chain joins TRBV24-1 to TRBJ2-7; 7 bases match TRBD1. The CDR3 is 13 amino acids. Germline CDR1 KGHDR, CDR2 SFDVKD. Trimming cost V 3 bases and J 3 bases; bases outside gene matches: 1. Here the CDR3 reads CATSDNRGYEQYF. The CDR3 coding sequence is TGTGCCACCAGTGATAACAGGGGCTACGAGCAGTACTTC.

This clone was observed a single time. The chain has TRBV11-1 and TRBJ1-1, with D possibly matching TRBD1 (6 bases). Per germline, CDR1 SGHAT and CDR2 FQDESV (reference sequence). V gave up 1 base and J gave up 3 bases, with 6 bases separating them. The CDR3 is made up of 13 amino acids. For the CDR3, the DNA is TGTGCCAGCAGCTTAGGGACAGACACTGAAGCTTTCTTT. Its protein is CASSLGTDTEAFF.

Only one count was recorded for this clone. This chain connects TRBV6-8 to TRBJ2-3; 9 positions match TRBD1. The CDR3 has 20 residues. V lost 0 bases to trimming and J lost 0 bases; unmatched junction nucleotides: 13. CDR1 is MNHGY, CDR2 SAAAGT, per germline. The CDR3: CASSYSSRDRAKESTDTQYF. The DNA of the CDR3 is TGTGCCAGCAGTTACTCGAGTAGGGACAGGGCAAAAGAAAGCACAGATACGCAGTATTTT.

This sequence joins TRBV7-8 and TRBJ2-4; 8 positions agree with TRBD1. V lost 5 bases, J lost 2 bases, and 11 bases stayed unmatched. Germline lookup yields CDR1 SGHVS and CDR2 FQNEAQ. This CDR3 has 17 residues. CDR3 DNA sequence: TGTGCCAGCAGCGACTCAGGGGGCGCGCGCCCCAAAAACATTCAGTACTTC. Its translation: CASSDSGGARPKNIQYF.

This chain uses TRBV5-1 with TRBJ1-1; D perhaps matches TRBD1 (6 bases). Germline V gene lookup returns CDR1 SGHRS and CDR2 YFSETQ. V gave up 4 bases and J gave up 5 bases, with 9 bases separating them. This CDR3 has 12 amino acids. CDR3 coding DNA: TGCGCCAGCAGCATACAGGGAACTGAAGCTTTCTTT. It translates to CASSIQGTEAFF.

CDR3 sequence (DNA): TGTGCCAGCAGCCAAAGGACTAGCGGGGTTTACAATGAGCAGTTCTTC. Residues: CASSQRTSGVYNEQFF. The chain recombines TRBV3-1 (or the pseudogene TRBV3-2) with TRBJ2-1, with TRBD2 identical over 12 bases. Germline trimming cut 2 bases from V and 4 bases from J; bases unmatched to any gene: 3. Germline values: CDR1 LGHDT, CDR2 YNNKEL (reference sequence). CDR3 length: 16 residues.

The rearrangement links TRBV12-3 or TRBV12-4 to TRBJ2-1, with 11 bases lining up with TRBD2. The V segment lost 7 bases and the J segment 6 bases; nucleotides outside the gene matches: 2. This CDR3 is 13 amino acids long. DNA of the CDR3: TGTGCCAGCACTAGCGGGAGGACCAATGAGCAGTTCTTC. Translating it yields CASTSGRTNEQFF.

The chain is built from TRBV5-5 and TRBJ1-2; 12 bases are a match to TRBD1. Germline-derived CDR1 and CDR2 are SGHKS and YYEKEE (reference sequence). With V trimmed by 5 bases and J by 6 bases, 14 bases remained unmatched. The CDR3 consists of 17 residues. Here the CDR3 reads CASSRTGTGGASDGYTF. Written as DNA, the CDR3 is TGTGCCAGCAGTCGAACCGGGACAGGGGGCGCTTCGGATGGCTACACCTTC.

The chain joins TRBV7-9 to TRBJ1-5; 10 bases map to TRBD1. The CDR3 totals 16 residues. The V segment lost 4 bases and the J segment 6 bases; nucleotides outside the gene matches: 9. CDR1 and CDR2 (germline): SEHNR, FQNEAQ (reference sequence). The CDR3 coding sequence is TGTGCCAGCAGCTCTTACGGACAGGGGGTGGGTCAGCCCCAGCATTTT. Its protein is CASSSYGQGVGQPQHF.

The chain is built from TRBV28 and TRBJ2-7; 8 nucleotides match TRBD1. CDR3 length equals 15 residues. The germline V gene has CDR1 MDHEN and CDR2 SYDVKM. Losses at the gene ends were 4 bases for V and 3 bases for J; bases not matched to a gene: 8. The CDR3 reads CASSSNTGGVYEQYF. The CDR3 nucleotides are TGTGCCAGCAGTTCGAATACAGGGGGAGTCTACGAGCAGTACTTC.

The rearrangement joins TRBV15 to TRBJ2-5, with D possibly matching TRBD2 (6 bases). This CDR3 is built from 14 residues. Trimming pared 3 bases from V and 5 bases from J, leaving 13 bases between. The germline gives CDR1 LNHNV, CDR2 YYDKDF (reference sequence). The CDR3 sequence is CATSRARGTETQYF. The CDR3 DNA reads as TGTGCCACCAGCAGGGCCCGGGGGACTGAGACCCAGTACTTC.

The J gene is TRBJ1-1, the V gene TRBV28; D might be TRBD1 (5 bases). CDR1 is MDHEN and CDR2 is SYDVKM in the germline V gene. V was cut by 5 bases and J by 4 bases, with 17 bases left in between. This CDR3 has 15 residues. The CDR3 is CASSPNQGWGTEAFF. In DNA, the CDR3 is TGTGCCAGCAGTCCCAATCAGGGATGGGGCACTGAAGCTTTCTTT.

This rearrangement joins TRBV24-1 to TRBJ2-1; 11 positions agree with TRBD1. CDR1 and CDR2 (germline): KGHDR, SFDVKD. CDR3 length: 13 residues. Germline trimming cut 2 bases from V and 13 bases from J; bases unmatched to any gene: 3. This CDR3 is CATSDSDRGHQFF. The CDR3 nucleotides are TGTGCCACCAGTGATTCGGACAGGGGGCATCAGTTCTTC.

The chain recombines TRBV5-1 with TRBJ2-1; 7 positions agree with TRBD1. Germline-derived CDR1 and CDR2 are SGHRS and YFSETQ. The CDR3 has 15 residues. V shed 3 bases and J 9 bases; nucleotides not matched to a gene: 12. The CDR3 DNA reads TGCGCCAGCAGCTCCCAGGGGCCCCGACAGGGTGAGCAGTTCTTC. This codes for CASSSQGPRQGEQFF.

The chain carries TRBV3-1 (or the pseudogene TRBV3-2) and TRBJ1-2; TRBD1 is a possible D gene (6 bases). There are 16 residues in the CDR3. Per germline, CDR1 LGHDT and CDR2 YNNKEL (reference sequence). Trimming took off 1 base at V and 0 bases at J, with 12 bases between the two ends. Here the CDR3 DNA reads TGTGCCAGCAGCCAAGGGACAGCCGGTTCTAACTATGGCTACACCTTC. Translating it yields CASSQGTAGSNYGYTF.

This clone was detected only a few times. The V call is TRBV10-3, the J call TRBJ1-5; TRBD1 aligns across 8 bases. The CDR3 consists of 14 residues. The V gene's germline CDR1 is ENHRY and CDR2 SYGVKD. V lost 6 bases and J lost 6; bases outside the gene matches: 7. The CDR3 loop is CAISPGQAVQPQHF. CDR3 DNA sequence: TGTGCCATCAGCCCGGGACAGGCCGTTCAGCCCCAGCATTTT.

This rearrangement joins TRBV5-6 to TRBJ2-4; a weak D match, TRBD2 (5 bases). V lost 4 bases to trimming and J lost 7 bases, with 12 bases between them. The CDR3 runs 13 residues. Germline CDR1 SGHDT, CDR2 YYEEEE. Here the CDR3 DNA reads TGTGCCAGCAGCCACGGGGTAGATAACATTCAGTACTTC. Protein sequence: CASSHGVDNIQYF.

The chain recombines TRBV7-2 with TRBJ2-5; 10 nucleotides match TRBD2. The CDR3 length is 17 residues. Germline V lookup: CDR1 SGHTA, CDR2 FQGNSA. J gave up 2 bases and V 5 bases, and 11 bases lay outside the gene matches. The chain's CDR3 is CASSLLAGAKRQETQYF. As DNA, the CDR3 is TGTGCCAGCAGCCTTCTAGCGGGAGCGAAGAGGCAAGAGACCCAGTACTTC.

The genes are TRBV10-1 and TRBJ1-4; D not certain. V dropped 2 bases and J dropped 8 bases, with 9 bases sitting between them. This CDR3 region has 13 residues. Per the germline V gene, CDR1 is WNHNN and CDR2 is SYGVQD (reference sequence). The CDR3 DNA reads as TGCGCCAGCAGTGAGCGGGTTGGGGAAAAACTGTTTTTT. The encoded protein is CASSERVGEKLFF.

The chain has TRBV5-1 and TRBJ2-2, with TRBD2 matching 9 bases. The CDR3 is made up of 15 amino acids. V gave up 5 bases and J gave up 5 bases; unmatched junction bases: 7. The germline gives CDR1 SGHRS, CDR2 YFSETQ. CDR3 in amino acids: CASRGIAGVTGELFF. Written as DNA, the CDR3 is TGCGCCAGCAGGGGGATAGCGGGAGTAACCGGGGAGCTGTTTTTT.

The sample holds a few counts of this clone. The chain combines TRBV7-2 with TRBJ2-2; perhaps TRBD1 as D (5 bases). The CDR3 length is 14 residues. V was clipped by 3 bases and J by 1 base, with 6 bases between them. CDR1 and CDR2 from the germline V gene are SGHTA and FQGNSA. CDR3 in DNA: TGTGCCAGCAGCTTCGGACAGAACACCGGGGAGCTGTTTTTT. It translates to CASSFGQNTGELFF. Supplemented by reference TRBV7-2 and TRBJ2-2, the full variable domain reads GAGVSQSPSNKVTEKGKDVELRCDPISGHTALYWYRQSLGQGLEFLIYFQGNSAPDKSGLPSDRFSAERTGGSVSTLTIQRTQQEDSAVYLCASSFGQNTGELFFGEGSRLTVL.

The V gene is TRBV5-1, the J gene TRBJ1-5; TRBD1 matches at 7 bases. CDR1 is SGHRS, CDR2 YFSETQ, per germline. The CDR3 loop spans 15 amino acids. The V segment lost 4 bases and the J segment 2 bases; nucleotides outside the gene matches: 6. CDR3 residues: CASSPTGNGNQPQHF. In DNA, the CDR3 is TGCGCCAGCAGCCCGACAGGGAACGGCAATCAGCCCCAGCATTTT.

The chain has TRBV7-9 and TRBJ2-5; 7 bases agree with TRBD1. This CDR3 is 14 amino acids long. Looked up from germline, CDR1 is SEHNR and CDR2 is FQNEAQ (reference sequence). V lost 6 bases and J lost 5; bases outside the gene matches: 9. CDR3 sequence: CASSSTGAVETQYF. The CDR3 DNA is TGTGCCAGCAGTTCTACAGGGGCGGTGGAGACCCAGTACTTC.

The genes are TRBV7-6 and TRBJ2-5; no clear D. The germline V and J ends were trimmed by 6 bases and 7 bases, with 12 bases remaining between them. The CDR3 consists of 12 residues. Germline CDR1 SGHVS, CDR2 FNYEAQ. For the CDR3, the DNA is TGTGCCAGCAGTTCTCGGAGTGGGACCCAGTACTTC. Its translation: CASSSRSGTQYF.

The rearrangement uses TRBV6-1 and TRBJ2-7; maybe TRBD1 (5 bases). In germline, CDR1 is MNHNS, CDR2 SASEGT. CDR3 length: 16 residues. Trimming left V 3 bases short and J 2 bases short, with 17 bases between. CDR3 in amino acids: CASSDWAGKGTYEQYF. The CDR3, as DNA: TGTGCCAGCAGTGATTGGGCAGGGAAGGGCACCTACGAGCAGTACTTC.

The chain uses TRBV12-3 or TRBV12-4 and TRBJ1-1; no definite D call. V shed 3 bases and J shed 3 bases, with 5 bases lying between them. The CDR3 is 12 residues long. The CDR3 reads CASSFLHTEAFF. The CDR3, as DNA: TGTGCCAGCAGTTTCCTTCACACTGAAGCTTTCTTT.